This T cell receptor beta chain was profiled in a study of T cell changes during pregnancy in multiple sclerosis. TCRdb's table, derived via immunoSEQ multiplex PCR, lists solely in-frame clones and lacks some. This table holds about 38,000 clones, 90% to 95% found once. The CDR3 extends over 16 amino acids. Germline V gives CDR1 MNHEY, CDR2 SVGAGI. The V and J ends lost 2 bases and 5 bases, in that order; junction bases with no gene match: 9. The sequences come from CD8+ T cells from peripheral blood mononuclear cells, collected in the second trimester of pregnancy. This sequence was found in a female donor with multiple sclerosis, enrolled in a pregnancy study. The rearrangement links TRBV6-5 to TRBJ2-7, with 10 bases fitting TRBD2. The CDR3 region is CASSYMGSGGLNEQYF. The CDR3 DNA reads TGTGCCAGCAGTTACATGGGTAGCGGGGGGTTGAACGAGCAGTACTTC.